This TCR beta chain was found in a study of T-cell memory formation after mild COVID-19. TCRdb used MiXCR to reprocess the 5' RACE reads, holding one entry per CDR3 protein. Of some 450,000 distinct CDR3 sequences listed, 20% are singletons. CDR1 is SNHLY and CDR2 is FYNNEI in the germline V gene. The CDR3 spans 15 residues. The ends lost 4 bases at V and 7 bases at J; junction bases unmatched: 8. The sequence was obtained from an adult woman who had mild COVID-19 (a few samples of this study predate the infection). Cell type and time point are not known. Input material: PBMCs or a T cell subset sorted from them (not recorded which). The chain recombines TRBV2 with TRBJ2-1; 9 positions agree with TRBD2. The CDR3 here is CASSVTSGLGNEQFF. The DNA of the CDR3 is TGTGCCAGCAGTGTGACTAGCGGACTTGGTAATGAGCAGTTCTTC.